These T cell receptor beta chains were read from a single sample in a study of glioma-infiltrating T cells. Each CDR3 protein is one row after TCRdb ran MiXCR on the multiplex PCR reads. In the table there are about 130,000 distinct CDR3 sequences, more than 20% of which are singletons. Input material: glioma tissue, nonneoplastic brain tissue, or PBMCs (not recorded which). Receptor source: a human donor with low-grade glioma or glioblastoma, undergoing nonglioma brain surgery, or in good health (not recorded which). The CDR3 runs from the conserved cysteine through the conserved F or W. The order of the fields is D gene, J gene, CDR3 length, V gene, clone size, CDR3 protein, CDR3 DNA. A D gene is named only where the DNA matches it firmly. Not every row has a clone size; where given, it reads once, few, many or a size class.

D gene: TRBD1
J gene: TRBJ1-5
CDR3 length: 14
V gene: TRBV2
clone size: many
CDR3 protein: CASTHDRGDQPQHF
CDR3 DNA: TGTGCCAGCACCCACGACAGGGGTGATCAGCCCCAGCATTTT

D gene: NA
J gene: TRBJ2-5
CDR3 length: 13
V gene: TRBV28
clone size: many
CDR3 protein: CASSFGLGQTQYF
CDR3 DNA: TGTGCCAGCAGTTTCGGCCTAGGCCAGACCCAGTACTTC

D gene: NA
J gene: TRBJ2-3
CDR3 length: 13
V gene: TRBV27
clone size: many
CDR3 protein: CASSLSMTDTQYF
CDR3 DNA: TGTGCCAGCAGTTTATCGATGACAGATACGCAGTATTTT

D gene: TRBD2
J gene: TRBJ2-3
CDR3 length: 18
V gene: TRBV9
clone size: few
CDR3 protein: CASSSPHPQRELTDTQYF
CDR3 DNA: TGTGCCAGCAGCTCCCCCCACCCCCAGCGGGAGCTTACAGATACGCAGTATTTT

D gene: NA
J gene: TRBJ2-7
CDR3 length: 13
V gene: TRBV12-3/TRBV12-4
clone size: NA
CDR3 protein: CASSFQFGDEQYF
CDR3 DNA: TGTGCCAGCAGTTTCCAATTTGGGGACGAGCAGTACTTC

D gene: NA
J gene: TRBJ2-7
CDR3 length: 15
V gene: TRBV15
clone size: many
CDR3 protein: CATSRAGDGIYEQYF
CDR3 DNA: TGTGCCACCAGCAGAGCAGGGGACGGAATCTACGAGCAGTACTTC

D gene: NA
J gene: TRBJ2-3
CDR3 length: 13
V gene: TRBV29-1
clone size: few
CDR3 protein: CSVEIGATDTQYF
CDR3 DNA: TGCAGCGTTGAAATTGGGGCGACAGATACGCAGTATTTT

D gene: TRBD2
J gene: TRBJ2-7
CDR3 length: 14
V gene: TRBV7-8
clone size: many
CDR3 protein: CASSHSGITYEQYF
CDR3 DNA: TGTGCCAGCAGCCATAGCGGGATTACCTACGAGCAGTACTTC

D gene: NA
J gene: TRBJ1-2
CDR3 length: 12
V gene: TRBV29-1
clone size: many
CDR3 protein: CSASQAGYGYTF
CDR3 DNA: TGCAGCGCGTCACAGGCTGGCTATGGCTACACCTTC

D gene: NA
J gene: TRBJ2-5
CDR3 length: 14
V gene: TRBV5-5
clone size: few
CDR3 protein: CASSLDRFQETQYF
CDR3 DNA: TGTGCCAGCAGCTTGGACCGATTCCAAGAGACCCAGTACTTC

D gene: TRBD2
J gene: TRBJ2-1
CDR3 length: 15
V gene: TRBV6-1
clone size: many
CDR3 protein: CASASSGRTYNEQFF
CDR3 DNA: TGTGCCAGCGCGTCAAGCGGGAGGACCTACAATGAGCAGTTCTTC

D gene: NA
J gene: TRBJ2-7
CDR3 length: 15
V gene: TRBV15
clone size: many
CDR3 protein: CATSRGSTGPREQYF
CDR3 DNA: TGTGCCACCAGCAGAGGATCGACAGGACCTCGCGAGCAGTACTTC

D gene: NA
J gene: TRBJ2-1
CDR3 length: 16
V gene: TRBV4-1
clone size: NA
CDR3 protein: CASSQEGIAVYNEQFF
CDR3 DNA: TGCGCCAGCAGCCAAGAGGGAATAGCGGTCTACAATGAGCAGTTCTTC

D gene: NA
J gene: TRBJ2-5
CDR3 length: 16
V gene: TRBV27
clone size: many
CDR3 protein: CASSFSRSPGGETQYF
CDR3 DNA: TGTGCCAGCAGTTTCTCCAGGTCCCCCGGGGGAGAGACCCAGTACTTC

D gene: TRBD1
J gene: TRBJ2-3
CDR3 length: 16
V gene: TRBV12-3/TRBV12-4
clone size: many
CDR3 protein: CASSTYRGSSTDTQYF
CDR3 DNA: TGTGCCAGCAGTACCTACAGGGGTTCTAGCACAGATACGCAGTATTTT

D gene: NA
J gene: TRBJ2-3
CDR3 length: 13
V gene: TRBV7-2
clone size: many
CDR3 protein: CASSISNGDTQYF
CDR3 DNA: TGTGCCAGCAGCATATCTAACGGAGATACGCAGTATTTT

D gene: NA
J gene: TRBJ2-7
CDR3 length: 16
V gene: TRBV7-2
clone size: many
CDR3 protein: CASSQRLARETDEQYF
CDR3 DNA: TGTGCCAGCAGCCAGAGGTTGGCTCGGGAGACCGACGAGCAGTACTTC

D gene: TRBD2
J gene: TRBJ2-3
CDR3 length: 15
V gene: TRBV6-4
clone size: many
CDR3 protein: CASSGGSGSSDTQYF
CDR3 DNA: TGTGCCAGCAGTGGTGGTAGCGGGAGCTCAGATACGCAGTATTTT

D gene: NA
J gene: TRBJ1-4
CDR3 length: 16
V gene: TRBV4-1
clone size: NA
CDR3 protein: CASSQDGLATNEKLFF
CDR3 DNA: TGCGCCAGCAGCCAAGATGGACTGGCAACTAATGAAAAACTGTTTTTT

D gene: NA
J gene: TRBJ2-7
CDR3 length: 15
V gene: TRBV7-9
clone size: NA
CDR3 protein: CASSPLRDLGYEQYF
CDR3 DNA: TGTGCCAGCAGCCCTCTCCGGGACTTGGGATACGAGCAGTACTTC

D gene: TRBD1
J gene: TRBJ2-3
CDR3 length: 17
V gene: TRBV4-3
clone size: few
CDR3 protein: CASSQSFTSGGADTQYF
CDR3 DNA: TGCGCCAGCAGCCAGAGCTTTACCTCAGGGGGCGCAGATACGCAGTATTTT

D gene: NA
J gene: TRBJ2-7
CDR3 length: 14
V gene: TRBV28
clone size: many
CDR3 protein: CASSLNTGENEQYF
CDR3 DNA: TGTGCCAGCAGTTTGAATACGGGGGAAAACGAGCAGTACTTC

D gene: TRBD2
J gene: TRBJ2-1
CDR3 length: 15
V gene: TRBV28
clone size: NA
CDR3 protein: CASSSIGTINNEQFF
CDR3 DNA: TGTGCCAGCAGTTCTATAGGGACTATCAACAATGAGCAGTTCTTC

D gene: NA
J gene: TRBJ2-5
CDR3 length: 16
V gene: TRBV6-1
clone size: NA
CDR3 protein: CASSLPPRTTQETQYF
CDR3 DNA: TGTGCCAGCAGTCTCCCTCCCCGGACTACCCAAGAGACCCAGTACTTC

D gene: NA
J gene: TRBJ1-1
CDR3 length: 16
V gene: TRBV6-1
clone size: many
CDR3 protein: CASSFGGGGWSTEAFF
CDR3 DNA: TGTGCCAGCAGTTTTGGGGGAGGGGGGTGGAGCACTGAAGCTTTCTTT

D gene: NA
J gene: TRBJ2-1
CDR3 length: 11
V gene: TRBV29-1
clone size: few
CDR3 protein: CSGMTNREQFF
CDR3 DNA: TGCAGCGGAATGACGAACCGTGAGCAGTTCTTC

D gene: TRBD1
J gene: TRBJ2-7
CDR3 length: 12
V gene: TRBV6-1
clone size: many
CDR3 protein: CASIGQAYEQYF
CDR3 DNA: TGTGCCAGCATTGGACAGGCCTACGAGCAGTACTTC

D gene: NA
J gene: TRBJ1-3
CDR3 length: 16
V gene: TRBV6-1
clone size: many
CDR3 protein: CASSEATGPSGNTIYF
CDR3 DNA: TGTGCCAGCAGTGAAGCGACAGGACCCTCTGGAAACACCATATATTTT

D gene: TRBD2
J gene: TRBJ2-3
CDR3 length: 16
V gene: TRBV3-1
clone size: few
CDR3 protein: CASSQGTSGVTDTQYF
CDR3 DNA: TGTGCCAGCAGCCAAGGGACTAGCGGGGTCACAGATACGCAGTATTTT

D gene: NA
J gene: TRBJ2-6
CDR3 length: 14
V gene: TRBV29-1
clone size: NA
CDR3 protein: CSADTGSGANVLTF
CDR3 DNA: TGCAGCGCTGACACAGGGTCTGGGGCCAACGTCCTGACTTTC

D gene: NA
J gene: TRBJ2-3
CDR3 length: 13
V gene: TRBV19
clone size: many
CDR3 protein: CASSSRTTDTQYF
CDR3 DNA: TGTGCCAGTAGTAGCAGGACCACAGATACGCAGTATTTT

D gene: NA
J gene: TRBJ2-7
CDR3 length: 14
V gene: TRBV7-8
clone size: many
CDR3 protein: CASSLLVSTYEQYF
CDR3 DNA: TGTGCCAGCAGCTTACTCGTTTCAACCTACGAGCAGTACTTC

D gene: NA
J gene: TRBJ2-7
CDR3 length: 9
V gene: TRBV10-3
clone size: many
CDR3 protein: CAIVSEQYF
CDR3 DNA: TGTGCCATCGTATCCGAGCAGTACTTC

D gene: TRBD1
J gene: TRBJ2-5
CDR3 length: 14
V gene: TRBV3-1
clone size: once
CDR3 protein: CAISQPGGYETQYF
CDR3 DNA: TGTGCCATCAGCCAACCAGGGGGCTATGAGACCCAGTACTTC

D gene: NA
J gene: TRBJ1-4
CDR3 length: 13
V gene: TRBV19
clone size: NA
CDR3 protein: CASGARSNEKLFF
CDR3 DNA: TGTGCCAGTGGGGCTCGGTCAAATGAAAAACTGTTTTTT

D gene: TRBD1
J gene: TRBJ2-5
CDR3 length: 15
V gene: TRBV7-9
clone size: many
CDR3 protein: CASSSEGQFQETQYF
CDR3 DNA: TGTGCCAGCAGCTCCGAGGGACAGTTCCAAGAGACCCAGTACTTC

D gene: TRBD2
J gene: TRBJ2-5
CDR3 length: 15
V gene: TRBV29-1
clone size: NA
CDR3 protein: CSVERGSVYQETQYF
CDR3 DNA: TGCAGCGTTGAACGCGGGAGCGTGTACCAAGAGACCCAGTACTTC

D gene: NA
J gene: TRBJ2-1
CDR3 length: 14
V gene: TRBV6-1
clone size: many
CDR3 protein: CASAPQSSYNEQFF
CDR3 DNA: TGTGCCAGCGCCCCGCAGAGCTCCTACAATGAGCAGTTCTTC

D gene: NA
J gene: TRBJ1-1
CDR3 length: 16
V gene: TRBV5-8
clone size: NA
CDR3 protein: CASSFAIGQDLTEAFF
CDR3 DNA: TGTGCCAGCAGCTTTGCAATCGGGCAGGATCTGACTGAAGCTTTCTTT

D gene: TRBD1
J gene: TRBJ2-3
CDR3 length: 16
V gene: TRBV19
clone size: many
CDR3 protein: CASSIGQGLDQDTQYF
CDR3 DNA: TGTGCCAGTAGTATTGGACAGGGATTGGACCAAGATACGCAGTATTTT

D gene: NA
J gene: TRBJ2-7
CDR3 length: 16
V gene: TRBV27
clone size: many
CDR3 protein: CASSSGSGLSSYEQYF
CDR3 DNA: TGTGCCAGCAGTTCGGGGAGCGGGCTGAGCTCCTACGAGCAGTACTTC